The 32 T cell receptor beta chains given below trace back to one sample, sequenced in a study of beta chain features in type 1 diabetes (dated by TCRdb to between 2018 and 2020). Study-wide findings and limitations: In all four CD4+ subsets, TCRB CDR3 length was moderately but significantly shorter in type 1 diabetes patients.

Library preparation used the immunoSEQ multiplex PCR assay. The entire amount of isolated RNA was reverse transcribed using the High Capacity cDNA Reverse Transcription Kit, so the sequenced TCRB transcripts were expressed ones. Not all clones reach the TCRdb copy of this immuneACCESS table, which keeps in-frame sequences only. Checked studies attribute under half of the gap to unresolved V genes and leave the rest unexplained. This sample lists 500,000 to 800,000 clones; under 15% were detected once. The top ten clonotypes cover around 0.12% of the sample. Their specific antigens are unknown. Material for sequencing was naive CD4+ T cells from blood. The sample's cell subset or site, from its label and the paper: true naive CD4+ T cells. All receptors derive from a man aged 30-40 years with type 1 diabetes.

This clone was observed a single time. The chain joins TRBV7-8 to TRBJ2-6; TRBD1 matches 8 bases. Per the germline V gene, CDR1 is SGHVS and CDR2 is FQNEAQ. J was trimmed by 4 bases and V by 6 bases; bases with no gene match: 5. There are 15 residues in the CDR3. The CDR3 sequence: CASRPTGAGANVLTF. CDR3 sequence (DNA): TGTGCCAGCAGACCGACAGGGGCAGGGGCCAACGTCCTGACTTTC.

The chain combines TRBV21-1 with TRBJ2-4; no check of the table's D call, TRBD1, against the DNA was made. TRBV21-1 is flagged as a pseudogene. The CDR3 spans 17 residues. The CDR3 sequence is CASSKVFRTLAKNIQYF. The DNA of the CDR3 is TGTGCCAGCAGCAAAGTATTCAGAACCCTAGCCAAAAACATTCAGTACTTC.

There are a few counts of this clone. This sequence joins TRBV6-5 and TRBJ1-5; the D gene is possibly TRBD1 (5 bases). Germline loops: CDR1 MNHEY, CDR2 SVGAGI. Deletions cut 6 bases from V and 6 bases from J, with 15 bases between. This CDR3 region has 14 residues. The CDR3 sequence is CASRSGGAGQPQHF. CDR3 sequence (DNA): TGTGCCAGCAGAAGTGGTGGGGCGGGTCAGCCCCAGCATTTT.

The chain is built from TRBV7-2 and TRBJ2-3; 9 bases map to TRBD2. V gave up 4 bases and J gave up 1 base; unmatched junction bases: 6. This CDR3 is 16 amino acids long. Germline-derived CDR1 and CDR2 are SGHTA and FQGNSA. DNA for the CDR3: TGTGCCAGCAGCTCCCCAGCGGGGGGACGCACAGATACGCAGTATTTT. This encodes CASSSPAGGRTDTQYF.

V and J are TRBV9 and TRBJ2-3; D is undetermined. The CDR3 contains 14 residues. V lost 3 bases, J lost 3 bases, and 11 bases lay in between. CDR1 and CDR2 (germline): SGDLS, YYNGEE. The CDR3 is CASSAPGWTDTQYF. The CDR3 region has the DNA TGTGCCAGCAGCGCCCCCGGTTGGACAGATACGCAGTATTTT.

This clone was picked up a small number of times. V usage is TRBV29-1 and J usage is TRBJ1-1; D is perhaps TRBD1 (5 bases). The CDR3 runs to 14 residues. V was pared by 5 bases and J by 5 bases, with 18 bases between. Germline CDR1 is SQVTM and CDR2 is ANQGSEA. DNA for the CDR3: TGCAGCGTTCAGGGACGACAGTCGGCGACTGAAGCTTTCTTT. It specifies CSVQGRQSATEAFF.

The chain joins TRBV7-9 to TRBJ1-4, with a possible D match to TRBD1 (5 bases). The germline V and J ends were trimmed by 10 bases and 0 bases, with 15 bases remaining between them. Germline CDR1 and CDR2: SEHNR and FQNEAQ (reference sequence). This CDR3 contains 15 residues. The CDR3, as DNA: TGTGCCATCCGGAGGGGCCAGGCAACTAATGAAAAACTGTTTTTT. Translating it yields CAIRRGQATNEKLFF. Looking up the rest from reference TRBV7-9 and TRBJ1-4 gives the full variable domain: DTGVSQNPRHKITKRGQNVTFRCDPISEHNRLYWYRQTLGQGPEFLTYFQNEAQLEKSRLLSDRFSAERPKGSFSTLEIQRTEQGDSAMYLCAIRRGQATNEKLFFGSGTQLSVL.

This clone occurred a few times. V usage is TRBV19 and J usage is TRBJ2-7; D is undetermined. This CDR3 is 8 amino acids long. The germline V gene encodes CDR1 LNHDA and CDR2 SQIVND (reference sequence). V lost 9 bases, J lost 3 bases, and 0 bases lay in between. The CDR3 nucleotides are TGTGCCAGCTACGAGCAGTACTTC. The encoded protein is CASYEQYF.

This clone has at least ten counts. The chain couples TRBV23-1 to TRBJ2-1; TRBD1 matches 9 bases. TRBV23-1 is an ORF, and what it does is uncertain. The length of the CDR3 is 13 residues. V lost 8 bases and J lost 7; bases outside the gene matches: 6. This CDR3 is CASADRGENEQFF. DNA of the CDR3: TGCGCCAGCGCAGACAGGGGGGAGAATGAGCAGTTCTTC.

This clone was observed a handful of times. The chain combines TRBV7-6 with TRBJ1-2; 7 nucleotides align to TRBD1. The V and J ends lost 5 bases and 4 bases, in that order; junction bases with no gene match: 4. This CDR3 comprises 13 residues. Germline lookup yields CDR1 SGHVS and CDR2 FNYEAQ. In nucleotides, the CDR3 is TGTGCCAGCAGCCCGGGACAGAGCTATGGCTACACCTTC. It encodes CASSPGQSYGYTF.

This clone turned up a few times. CDR3 nucleotide sequence: TGTGCCAGCAGCCAAGGGACGTACTCCTACGAGCAGTACTTC. It is translated as CASSQGTYSYEQYF. V usage is TRBV6-5 and J usage is TRBJ2-7; D possibly matches TRBD1 or TRBD2 (5 bases each). Trimming shortened V by 6 bases and J by 0 bases, and 12 bases separated the two germline ends. Germline V gene data show CDR1 as MNHEY and CDR2 as SVGAGI. The CDR3 is 14 residues long.

CDR3 region: CASSEGPTGNTIYF. Here the CDR3 DNA reads TGTGCCAGCAGCGAGGGACCGACTGGAAACACCATATATTTT. This chain joins TRBV9 and TRBJ1-3; perhaps TRBD1 as D (5 bases). The germline CDR1 and CDR2 sequences are SGDLS and YYNGEE. CDR3 length equals 14 residues. Deletions cut 3 bases from V and 2 bases from J, with 9 bases between.

This clone has more than one count but fewer than ten. CDR3 in DNA: TGTGCCAGCAGCTTAGATGTCCAGCGGGGGATACAAGAGACCCAGTACTTC. This gives the protein CASSLDVQRGIQETQYF. The rearrangement joins TRBV11-2 to TRBJ2-5; TRBD2 agrees at 8 bases. The CDR3 covers 17 residues. CDR1 and CDR2 (germline): SGHAT, FQNNGV. V was clipped by 0 bases and J by 2 bases; unmatched bases: 8.

This clone was detected only a few times. This chain uses TRBV11-2 with TRBJ2-5; the D gene is possibly TRBD1 (6 bases). CDR3 size: 13 residues. V lost 5 bases, J lost 2 bases, and 9 bases lay in between. Germline CDR1 reads SGHAT; CDR2 reads FQNNGV. CDR3 protein: CASSGGLQETQYF. In nucleotides, the CDR3 is TGTGCCAGCAGCGGGGGCCTACAAGAGACCCAGTACTTC.

This clone came up a few times. V usage is TRBV9 and J usage is TRBJ1-6, with D possibly TRBD1 on 5 matching bases. This CDR3 spans 14 amino acids. Germline values: CDR1 SGDLS, CDR2 YYNGEE. V was trimmed by 3 bases and J by 6 bases, leaving 10 bases between them. The CDR3 spells CASSEGPINSPLHF. Written as DNA, the CDR3 is TGTGCCAGCAGCGAGGGACCGATTAATTCACCCCTCCACTTT.

This clone appeared a few times. The CDR3 loop is CAWALQGLGYTF. The DNA of the CDR3 is TGTGCCTGGGCGCTGCAGGGATTAGGCTACACCTTC. This sequence joins TRBV30 and TRBJ1-2; the D gene is possibly TRBD1 (5 bases). Germline values: CDR1 GTSNPN, CDR2 SVGIG (reference sequence). V lost 5 bases to trimming and J lost 8 bases, with 15 bases between them. CDR3 length equals 12 residues.

The chain is built from TRBV10-1 and TRBJ2-3; a possible D gene is TRBD2 (6 bases). The CDR3 sequence is 14 residues long. Trimming removed 4 bases from V and 0 bases from J, with 8 bases in between. The germline CDR1 and CDR2 sequences are WNHNN and SYGVQD (reference sequence). CDR3 sequence (DNA): TGCGCCAGCAGTGTCGGGACTAGCACAGATACGCAGTATTTT. This sequence encodes CASSVGTSTDTQYF.

The rearrangement uses TRBV7-9 and TRBJ2-1; no clear D gene. Germline CDR1 SEHNR, CDR2 FQNEAQ (reference sequence). Trimming removed 3 bases at V and 1 base at J, with 16 bases between. The CDR3 sequence is 17 residues long. The CDR3: CASSFTVPQVSYNEQFF. The DNA for the CDR3 is TGTGCCAGCAGCTTCACAGTTCCTCAGGTTTCCTACAATGAGCAGTTCTTC.

This chain connects TRBV5-4 to TRBJ2-7, with no clear D. This CDR3 has 12 residues. Deletions cut 0 bases from V and 6 bases from J, with 7 bases between. CDR1 and CDR2 from the germline V gene are SGHNT and YYREEE (reference sequence). The CDR3 DNA is TGTGCCAGCAGCTTGGACAAGATCGAGCAGTACTTC. Translating gives CASSLDKIEQYF.

This chain links TRBV29-1 with TRBJ1-5; D is ambiguous. V lost 8 bases to trimming and J lost 0 bases, with 11 bases between them. There are 13 residues in the CDR3. Germline V gene data show CDR1 as SQVTM and CDR2 as ANQGSEA. DNA for the CDR3: TGCAGCTACGGTATGGATAGCAATCAGCCCCAGCATTTT. Translated: CSYGMDSNQPQHF.

The chain links TRBV9 to TRBJ2-7; possibly TRBD1 or TRBD2 for D (7 bases each). Germline lookup yields CDR1 SGDLS and CDR2 YYNGEE. With 0 bases removed from V and 6 bases from J, the gap between germline ends came to 13 bases. The CDR3 has 14 residues. CDR3 sequence reads: CASSVEGRGREQYF. CDR3 DNA sequence: TGTGCCAGCAGCGTAGAGGGGAGGGGGCGCGAGCAGTACTTC.

The chain recombines TRBV4-3 with TRBJ2-2; D is ambiguous. Trimming stripped 0 bases from V and 3 bases from J, with 11 bases between. The germline CDR1 and CDR2 sequences are LGHNA and YSLEER. The CDR3 runs to 16 residues. CDR3 in amino acids: CASSQDRNGDTGELFF. The CDR3, as DNA: TGCGCCAGCAGCCAAGATAGAAACGGAGACACCGGGGAGCTGTTTTTT.

This clone has more than one count but fewer than ten. The V gene is TRBV7-2, the J gene TRBJ2-1, with 7 bases aligning to TRBD1. CDR1 SGHTA and CDR2 FQGNSA come from the germline V gene. The CDR3 consists of 16 residues. After removal of 6 bases from V and 0 bases from J, the junction contained 8 bases not matched to a gene. The CDR3 DNA is TGTGCCAGCAGATCTATACAGGGGAGCTCCTACAATGAGCAGTTCTTC. Protein product: CASRSIQGSSYNEQFF.

In the case of this clone: Other DNA variants within this sample encode the same CDR3. The chain uses TRBV7-9 and TRBJ2-2; no reliable D call. The CDR3 has 15 residues. Germline assignment: CDR1 SEHNR and CDR2 FQNEAQ (reference sequence). V shed 0 bases and J shed 0 bases, with 5 bases lying between them. In DNA, the CDR3 is TGTGCCAGCAGCTTAGCAGGCGCGAACACCGGGGAGCTGTTTTTT. Translated, it gives CASSLAGANTGELFF.

V usage is TRBV9 and J usage is TRBJ1-2; no reliable D call. This CDR3 region has 14 residues. V was trimmed by 3 bases and J by 1 base, leaving 10 bases between them. CDR1 is SGDLS, CDR2 YYNGEE, per germline. CDR3 DNA sequence: TGTGCCAGCAGCGGGGCGCTTTTTAACTATGGCTACACCTTC. Encoded protein: CASSGALFNYGYTF. The variable domain in full, completed from reference TRBV9 and TRBJ1-2, reads DSGVTQTPKHLITATGQRVTLRCSPRSGDLSVYWYQQSLDQGLQFLIQYYNGEERAKGNILERFSAQQFPDLHSELNLSSLELGDSALYFCASSGALFNYGYTFGSGTRLTVV.

V usage is TRBV11-2 and J usage is TRBJ2-7, with a possible D match to TRBD2 (5 bases). The CDR3 loop spans 12 amino acids. The V gene lost 4 bases and the J gene lost 4 bases, with 8 bases spanning the gap. Looked up from germline, CDR1 is SGHAT and CDR2 is FQNNGV. CDR3 loop: CASSSDSYEQYF. The CDR3 DNA reads TGTGCCAGCAGCTCGGACTCGTACGAGCAGTACTTC.

This chain uses TRBV6-1 with TRBJ2-7, with TRBD1 identical over 7 bases. CDR3 length: 13 amino acids. Losses at the gene ends were 7 bases for V and 2 bases for J; bases not matched to a gene: 5. Germline V CDR1 and CDR2: MNHNS, SASEGT. CDR3 protein: CASTPGQTYEQYF. The CDR3 DNA is TGTGCCAGCACCCCGGGACAGACCTACGAGCAGTACTTC.

The V gene is TRBV14, the J gene TRBJ1-1; 8 nucleotides align to TRBD1. CDR1 is SGHDN, CDR2 FVKESK, per germline. The CDR3 is 16 amino acids. V shed 0 bases and J 5 bases; nucleotides not matched to a gene: 8. In nucleotides, the CDR3 is TGTGCCAGCAGCCAAGATATTTGGACAGGGAGGACTGAAGCTTTCTTT. Translated: CASSQDIWTGRTEAFF.

The chain recombines TRBV2 with TRBJ2-3, with 9 bases that match TRBD1. The CDR3 has 13 amino acids. Germline CDR1 SNHLY, CDR2 FYNNEI. The V gene end was trimmed by 6 bases and the J gene end by 5 bases; junction bases not matched to a gene: 3. The CDR3 sequence is CASRQGAGDTQYF. CDR3 coding DNA: TGTGCCAGCAGACAGGGGGCTGGAGATACGCAGTATTTT.

This clone has a handful of counts. V gene TRBV5-1 combines with J gene TRBJ2-3; D is unclear. Per the germline V gene, CDR1 is SGHRS and CDR2 is YFSETQ. Deletions cut 4 bases from V and 2 bases from J, with 2 bases between. The CDR3 runs 11 residues. CDR3 DNA: TGCGCCAGCAGCGACACAGATACGCAGTATTTT. It is translated as CASSDTDTQYF.

Only a few counts were recorded for this clone. The chain recombines TRBV10-3 with TRBJ2-3; no firm D call. Germline V gives CDR1 ENHRY, CDR2 SYGVKD. The CDR3 length is 14 residues. Trimming shortened V by 9 bases and J by 0 bases, and 13 bases separated the two germline ends. The CDR3, as DNA: TGTGCCATAGGAACAGAACCTAGCACAGATACGCAGTATTTT. Translation: CAIGTEPSTDTQYF.

This clone was detected a few times. The DNA for the CDR3 is TGTGCCAGCAGCTTGGCCCACAACTCCGGTCAGCCCCAGCATTTT. Translated: CASSLAHNSGQPQHF. The J gene is TRBJ1-5, the V gene TRBV7-2, with unresolved D. V shed 3 bases and J shed 6 bases, with 15 bases lying between them. Germline-derived CDR1 and CDR2 are SGHTA and FQGNSA. This CDR3 contains 15 residues.